The 14 T cell receptor beta chains given below trace back to one sample, sequenced in a study of molecular identifiers for immune sequencing clone quantification. Via MiXCR, TCRdb re-called the PCR reads, giving one row per CDR3 protein. The table has fewer than 25,000 distinct CDR3 sequences, 17% seen once; the top ten hold 0.99%. The sequenced sample consisted of naive CD8+ T cells from blood, with Jurkat cell RNA spiked in. As to subset: FACS-sorted CD8+CD4-CCR7+CD45RA+ naive T cells. The source is a human donor in good health. Some libraries in this study had Jurkat cell RNA spiked in.

This clonotype has only a few counts. The rearrangement uses TRBV5-1 and TRBJ1-1; D possibly corresponds to TRBD1 (6 bases). Between the trimmed V and J ends, which lost 1 base and 5 bases, there was a span of 9 bases. CDR3 length: 13 residues. Germline CDR1 reads SGHRS; CDR2 reads YFSETQ. The CDR3 reads CASSLTGYTEAFF. The CDR3 DNA sequence: TGCGCCAGCAGCTTGACAGGGTATACTGAAGCTTTCTTT.

This clonotype was recorded many times. As DNA, the CDR3 is TGTGCCAGTACGAGCGGGGGGCCCAACTACGAGCAGTACTTC. This sequence encodes CASTSGGPNYEQYF. This rearrangement joins TRBV19 to TRBJ2-7, with TRBD2 matching 9 bases. V shed 7 bases, J shed 3 bases, and the junction held 7 bases outside the gene matches. This CDR3 region has 14 residues. CDR1 and CDR2 (germline): LNHDA, SQIVND (reference sequence).

Ten or more counts support this clonotype. The chain uses TRBV11-2 and TRBJ2-7; D unresolved. The germline V gene encodes CDR1 SGHAT and CDR2 FQNNGV. CDR3 size: 13 residues. V was clipped by 5 bases and J by 5 bases, with 13 bases between them. In nucleotides, the CDR3 is TGTGCCAGCAGCGGAGCTTCCACTGACGAGCAGTACTTC. It is translated as CASSGASTDEQYF.

Only a few counts were recorded for this clonotype. V is TRBV20-1 and J is TRBJ2-7, with TRBD2 matching 8 bases. Germline CDR1 reads DFQATT; CDR2 reads SNEGSKA (reference sequence). The CDR3 spans 16 residues. J was trimmed by 0 bases and V by 1 base; bases with no gene match: 8. CDR3 residues: CSARAPGSGGSYEQYF. The CDR3 nucleotides read TGCAGTGCTAGAGCCCCGGGAAGCGGGGGCTCCTACGAGCAGTACTTC.

This clonotype has ten or more counts. V usage is TRBV19 and J usage is TRBJ2-6; D call uncertain. With 5 bases removed from V and 4 bases from J, the gap between germline ends came to 12 bases. CDR3 length: 15 residues. Germline CDR1 LNHDA, CDR2 SQIVND (reference sequence). CDR3 in amino acids: CASSRVIGGANVLTF. In DNA form, the CDR3 reads TGTGCCAGTAGTCGGGTAATCGGGGGGGCCAACGTCCTGACTTTC.

This clonotype qualifies as medium-sized. This chain uses TRBV7-6 with TRBJ2-6; 7 bases line up with TRBD1. The germline CDR1 and CDR2 sequences are SGHVS and FNYEAQ. The CDR3 is 19 amino acids. Trimming cost V 5 bases and J 0 bases; bases outside gene matches: 13. The CDR3 spells CASSPGWTGSLSGANVLTF. In DNA, the CDR3 is TGTGCCAGCAGCCCAGGGTGGACAGGAAGCCTCTCTGGGGCCAACGTCCTGACTTTC.

This clonotype came up many times. V and J are TRBV27 and TRBJ2-5; D might be TRBD1 (6 bases). With 5 bases removed from V and 2 bases from J, the gap between germline ends came to 12 bases. The CDR3 has 14 amino acids. Per germline, CDR1 MNHEY and CDR2 SMNVEV (reference sequence). CDR3: CASSPTGLQETQYF. The CDR3 region has the DNA TGTGCCAGCAGTCCGACAGGTCTACAAGAGACCCAGTACTTC.

This clonotype was found many times. The chain is built from TRBV11-2 and TRBJ1-6; D not certain. V was shortened by 5 bases and J by 7 bases, with 12 bases between the two germline ends. This CDR3 has 14 residues. Germline CDR1 and CDR2: SGHAT and FQNNGV. The CDR3 sequence: CASSTTGANSPLHF. The CDR3 DNA reads as TGTGCCAGCAGCACGACGGGAGCAAATTCACCCCTCCACTTT.

The chain is built from TRBV7-9 and TRBJ2-5; D not resolved. The CDR3 sequence is 15 residues long. Germline V gene data show CDR1 as SEHNR and CDR2 as FQNEAQ (reference sequence). V shed 5 bases and J shed 0 bases, with 13 bases lying between them. The CDR3 region has the DNA TGTGCCAGCAGCCCCGCGACTCGGTACCAAGAGACCCAGTACTTC. Amino acid sequence: CASSPATRYQETQYF. Together with reference TRBV7-9 and TRBJ2-5, the CDR3 gives the full variable domain: DTGVSQNPRHKITKRGQNVTFRCDPISEHNRLYWYRQTLGQGPEFLTYFQNEAQLEKSRLLSDRFSAERPKGSFSTLEIQRTEQGDSAMYLCASSPATRYQETQYFGPGTRLLVL.

This clonotype is medium-sized in the sample. This chain uses TRBV7-2 with TRBJ2-7; 7 bases are a match to TRBD2. The V and J ends lost 5 bases and 1 base, in that order; junction bases with no gene match: 8. The CDR3 has 15 residues. Per germline, CDR1 SGHTA and CDR2 FQGNSA. The CDR3 DNA reads as TGTGCCAGCAGCCCTCGGACTAGTTCTTCCTACGAGCAGTACTTC. It encodes CASSPRTSSSYEQYF.

In this sample, this clonotype is medium-sized (0.01 to 0.1%). The chain combines TRBV7-9 with TRBJ2-7, with D unclear. Trimming took 1 base from V and 6 from J, leaving 7 bases between them. The CDR3 is 12 amino acids. Germline assignment: CDR1 SEHNR and CDR2 FQNEAQ (reference sequence). The CDR3 nucleotides are TGTGCCAGCAGCTTAGTAGCAGGCGAGCAGTACTTC. Its translation: CASSLVAGEQYF.

This clonotype has more than one count but fewer than ten. The gene calls are TRBV4-2 and TRBJ2-5, with TRBD2 as a possible D gene (5 bases). Germline V gene data show CDR1 as LGHNA and CDR2 as YNFKEQ. V was trimmed by 0 bases and J by 4 bases, leaving 12 bases between them. The CDR3 extends over 15 amino acids. The CDR3 here is CASSQEAIGRETQYF. CDR3 DNA: TGTGCCAGCAGCCAAGAAGCTATAGGGAGAGAGACCCAGTACTTC.

This clonotype was counted at least ten times. The chain is built from TRBV27 and TRBJ2-7; 7 nucleotides align to TRBD1. V dropped 4 bases and J dropped 6; count of bases not matched to a gene: 6. Germline V gene data show CDR1 as MNHEY and CDR2 as SMNVEV (reference sequence). The CDR3 sequence is 13 residues long. The CDR3 DNA follows: TGTGCCAGCAGTTCGACAGGGCCGCGCGAGCAGTACTTC. Protein: CASSSTGPREQYF.

This clonotype was detected ten times or more. V usage is TRBV5-6 and J usage is TRBJ1-1, with D uncertain. V dropped 7 bases and J dropped 3 bases, with 7 bases sitting between them. Per germline, CDR1 SGHDT and CDR2 YYEEEE. CDR3 length: 11 amino acids. The CDR3 is CASEGYTEAFF. In DNA, the CDR3 is TGTGCCAGCGAGGGATACACTGAAGCTTTCTTT.